This T cell receptor beta chain was captured by sequencing in a study of T cell repertoires in cytomegalovirus infection. Across the study: Both CMV infection and a matching HLA type were indicated by public TCR beta signatures.

V shed 6 bases, J shed 9 bases, and the junction held 10 bases outside the gene matches. Germline values: CDR1 MNHEY, CDR2 SVGEGT. This CDR3 spans 14 amino acids. TCRdb reanalysed the reads using MiXCR and keeps one entry per CDR3 protein. The sample has about 180,000 distinct CDR3 sequences; about 17% are singletons. Points from the study as a whole: Based on cumulative public TCR beta family frequency, carriers of CMV plus the relevant HLA were identified. The ex vivo response was dominated by HLA-C-restricted CMV-specific TCR beta clonotypes.

This clonotype was detected only a few times. What it binds is not known. The sequence was collected from a human donor in good health (CMV status not recorded). Some clones in this sample may be carry-over from other donors' samples. This chain connects TRBV6-2 or TRBV6-3 to TRBJ2-1; TRBD2 agrees at 8 bases. The specimen was CD8+ T cells from PBMCs. In DNA, the CDR3 is TGTGCCAGCAGACCCATCGGACTAGCACGTGAGCAGTTCTTC. Translated, it gives CASRPIGLAREQFF.